The sequence of this T cell receptor beta chain was determined in a study of blood T cell repertoires in COVID-19. The CDR3 is made up of 17 amino acids. Per germline, CDR1 SEHNR and CDR2 FQNEAQ (reference sequence). After removal of 5 bases from V and 1 base from J, the junction contained 9 bases not matched to a gene. The method was immunoSEQ multiplex PCR; TCRdb's version includes in-frame clones alone and lacks a portion of them. In the table there are some 220,000 clones, more than 80% of which are singletons. The TCR was taken from a woman younger than 30 in a cohort exposed to, infected with or recovered from COVID-19 (not recorded which). The sample was PBMCs or T cells enriched from blood (not recorded which). The V call is TRBV7-9, the J call TRBJ2-3; TRBD2 matches at 10 bases. CDR3 nucleotides: TGTGCCAGCAGCCGGACTAGCGGTGGCTCGGGCACAGATACGCAGTATTTT. This sequence encodes CASSRTSGGSGTDTQYF.